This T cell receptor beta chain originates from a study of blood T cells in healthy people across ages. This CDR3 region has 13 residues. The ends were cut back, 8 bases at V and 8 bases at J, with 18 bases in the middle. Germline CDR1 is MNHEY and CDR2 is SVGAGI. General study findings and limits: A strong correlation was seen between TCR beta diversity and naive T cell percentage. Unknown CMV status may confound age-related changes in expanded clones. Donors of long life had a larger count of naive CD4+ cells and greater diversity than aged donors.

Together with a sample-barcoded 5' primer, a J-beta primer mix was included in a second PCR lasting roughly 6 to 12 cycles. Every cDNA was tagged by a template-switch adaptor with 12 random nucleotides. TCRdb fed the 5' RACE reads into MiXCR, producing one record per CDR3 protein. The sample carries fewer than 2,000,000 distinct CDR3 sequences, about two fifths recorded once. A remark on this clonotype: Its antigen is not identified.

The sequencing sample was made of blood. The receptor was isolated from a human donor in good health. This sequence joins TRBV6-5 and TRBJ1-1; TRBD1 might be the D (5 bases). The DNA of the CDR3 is TGTGCCAGCGTTCGGGGGAGGAGCACCGAAGCTTTCTTT. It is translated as CASVRGRSTEAFF.